This TCR beta chain was captured in a study of shared clonotypes between healthy human individuals. Findings and limits, study-wide: Around 5% of naive CD4 clonotypes were common to a few donors.

As to this clone: The antigen remains unidentified. The sample holds other DNA sequences that translate to the same CDR3.

This CDR3 comprises 13 residues. CDR1 and CDR2 from the germline V gene are KGHSH and LQKENI. The V end was cut by 3 bases, the J end by 0 bases, with 4 bases between. For every subset, genomic DNA was evenly distributed across several immunoSEQ plates. Clones were sequenced by immunoSEQ multiplex PCR, and TCRdb holds only the in-frame ones, with some missing. The table lists 1.6 million or so clones, around 95% of them singletons. The chain is built from TRBV18 and TRBJ2-3; D remains unclear. The origin of this receptor is a young man in good health. Sequences were obtained from naive CD4+ T cells sorted from blood. As to subset: CD45RA+ positively selected. The CDR3 region has the DNA TGTGCCAGCTCACCGACGAGCACAGATACGCAGTATTTT. This translates into CASSPTSTDTQYF.